Listed below are T cell receptor beta chains from one sample, sequenced in a study of cytomegalovirus exposure and HLA in healthy donors. Repertoires were generated with immunoSEQ multiplex PCR, while TCRdb's copy carries only in-frame clones and drops some. In total, the table holds 55,000 to 70,000 clones. Source material: PBMCs. These receptors were collected from a female donor in good health and CMV-seropositive. Both conserved end residues are part of each CDR3. The D gene is left open where the match is weak.

length,J,V,D,CDR3,DNA
11,TRBJ1-1,TRBV20-1,-,CSAISEIEAFF,TGCAGTGCTATATCTGAGATTGAAGCTTTCTTT
15,TRBJ1-3,TRBV5-1,-,CASSLETGREDTIYF,TGCGCCAGCAGCTTGGAAACAGGGCGGGAGGACACCATATATTTT
16,TRBJ2-3,TRBV9,TRBD2,CASSTTSGATTDTQYF,TGTGCCAGCAGCACTACTAGCGGGGCGACCACAGATACGCAGTATTTT
14,TRBJ2-3,TRBV9,-,CASSLLGAADTQYF,TGTGCCAGCAGCCTTCTCGGAGCCGCAGATACGCAGTATTTT
15,TRBJ2-7,TRBV10-3,TRBD1,CAISEYDRGTYEQYF,TGTGCCATCAGTGAGTACGACAGGGGGACCTACGAGCAGTACTTC
14,TRBJ1-2,TRBV7-9,-,CASSSDVATVRYTF,TGTGCCAGCAGCTCCGATGTGGCGACTGTAAGGTACACCTTC
12,TRBJ2-3,TRBV30,-,CAWSPPRETQYF,TGTGCCTGGAGTCCCCCGAGGGAGACGCAGTATTTT
16,TRBJ2-1,TRBV30,TRBD2,CAWSVRGLAGDNEQFF,TGTGCCTGGAGTGTACGGGGACTAGCGGGAGACAATGAGCAGTTCTTC
15,TRBJ1-3,TRBV29-1,-,CSVESPAESGNTIYF,TGCAGCGTTGAATCCCCCGCGGAATCTGGAAACACCATATATTTT
15,TRBJ2-7,TRBV7-8,TRBD1,CASSFKGDRGYEQYF,TGTGCCAGCAGCTTCAAAGGGGACAGGGGCTACGAGCAGTACTTC
13,TRBJ2-7,TRBV19,TRBD2,CASSIKAGGEQYF,TGTGCCAGTAGTATAAAGGCGGGGGGCGAGCAGTACTTC